A single sample is the source of the 13 T cell receptor beta chains below, sequenced in a study of blood T cell repertoires in COVID-19. Profiling relied on immunoSEQ multiplex PCR, and the TCRdb table lists in-frame clones only, not all of them. The table has roughly 250,000 clones, roughly 80% seen once; the top ten hold roughly 12%. Material for sequencing was peripheral blood. The source is a woman in her fifties or sixties with active or convalescent COVID-19.

The CDR3 region is CATSVASGSTDTQYF. The CDR3 DNA reads TGTGCCACCAGTGTGGCTAGCGGATCCACAGATACGCAGTATTTT. The V call is TRBV24-1, the J call TRBJ2-3; 7 positions match TRBD2. CDR3 length: 15 residues. The trim removed 5 bases at V and 2 bases at J, leaving 6 bases unmatched. The V gene's germline CDR1 is KGHDR and CDR2 SFDVKD.

In the case of this clone: In the same sample, other DNA sequences code for this CDR3. The V and J genes are TRBV2 and TRBJ2-5; TRBD2 is a possible D gene (5 bases). The CDR3 spans 13 residues. Germline V gives CDR1 SNHLY, CDR2 FYNNEI. Trimming took 5 bases from V and 2 from J, leaving 9 bases between them. The CDR3 spells CASSPRLQETQYF. CDR3 nucleotides: TGTGCCAGCAGTCCCCGACTACAAGAGACCCAGTACTTC. Combining the CDR3 with reference TRBV2 and TRBJ2-5 gives the whole variable domain EPEVTQTPSHQVTQMGQEVILRCVPISNHLYFYWYRQILGQKVEFLVSFYNNEISEKSEIFDDQFSVERPDGSNFTLKIRSTKLEDSAMYFCASSPRLQETQYFGPGTRLLVL.

At least ten counts were recorded for this clone. The V gene is TRBV6-1, the J gene TRBJ1-3; unclear D gene. Germline values: CDR1 MNHNS, CDR2 SASEGT. The CDR3 runs to 15 residues. Trimming removed 1 base at V and 4 bases at J, with 11 bases between. CDR3 coding DNA: TGTGCCAGCAGTGAAGACAGTACGGGGGGAAACACCATATATTTT. Its protein is CASSEDSTGGNTIYF.

V and J are TRBV10-3 and TRBJ2-5, with TRBD1 identical over 7 bases. This CDR3 spans 15 amino acids. Germline V gene lookup returns CDR1 ENHRY and CDR2 SYGVKD. Trimming removed 3 bases from V and 5 bases from J; junction bases left unmatched: 9. This CDR3 reads CAISDANRGAETQYF. The CDR3 bases are TGTGCCATCAGTGATGCCAACAGGGGCGCGGAGACCCAGTACTTC.

At least ten counts were recorded for this clone. The CDR3 DNA follows: TGCAGCGTTGTGGGGCAGGGGGATGGCTACACCTTC. Translated: CSVVGQGDGYTF. The chain joins TRBV29-1 to TRBJ1-2; the match to TRBD1 covers 7 bases. Unmatched junction bases numbered 5, after V lost 4 bases and J lost 6 bases. Germline lookup yields CDR1 SQVTM and CDR2 ANQGSEA. The CDR3 runs to 12 residues.

At least ten counts were recorded for this clone. The V gene is TRBV11-1, the J gene TRBJ2-2; 7 bases match TRBD2. CDR3 length: 16 amino acids. Trimming took 2 bases from V and 4 from J; bases not matched to a gene: 7. CDR1 and CDR2 (germline): SGHAT, FQDESV (reference sequence). For the CDR3, the DNA is TGTGCCAGCAGCTTAACGGGGGGTTTGGCCACCGGGGAGCTGTTTTTT. It codes for CASSLTGGLATGELFF.

The sample holds a few counts of this clone. The rearrangement links TRBV4-1 to TRBJ1-6, with TRBD1 identical over 7 bases. The CDR3 contains 16 residues. V dropped 0 bases and J dropped 7; count of bases not matched to a gene: 6. CDR1 is MGHRA and CDR2 is YSYEKL in the germline V gene. CDR3: CASSQEETGDNSPLHF. The CDR3 coding sequence is TGCGCCAGCAGCCAAGAGGAAACAGGGGACAATTCACCCCTCCACTTT.

This rearrangement joins TRBV5-4 to TRBJ2-4, with a possible D match to TRBD2 (6 bases). Trimming pared 3 bases from V and 0 bases from J, leaving 10 bases between. The CDR3 extends over 15 amino acids. CDR1 is SGHNT, CDR2 YYREEE, per germline (reference sequence). The DNA of the CDR3 is TGTGCCAGCAGCTCACCGGGACTAGCCAAAAACATTCAGTACTTC. Translated, it gives CASSSPGLAKNIQYF. The full variable domain, in which reference TRBV5-4 and TRBJ2-4 provide the parts outside the CDR3, is ETGVTQSPTHLIKTRGQQVTLRCSSQSGHNTVSWYQQALGQGPQFIFQYYREEENGRGNFPPRFSGLQFPNYSSELNVNALELDDSALYLCASSSPGLAKNIQYFGAGTRLSVL.

CDR3 coding DNA: TGTGCCAGCAGTGATCGGACAGGGGGCCTCGAGCAGTACTTC. Encoded protein: CASSDRTGGLEQYF. The V gene is TRBV2, the J gene TRBJ2-7, with 11 positions matching TRBD1. The length of the CDR3 is 14 residues. J lost 6 bases, V lost 3 bases, and 4 bases had no gene match. Germline V gives CDR1 SNHLY, CDR2 FYNNEI.

The J gene is TRBJ1-2, the V gene TRBV6-5; maybe TRBD1 (5 bases). The CDR3 sequence is 15 residues long. Between the trimmed V and J ends, which lost 0 bases and 4 bases, there was a span of 12 bases. Germline assignment: CDR1 MNHEY and CDR2 SVGAGI. The chain's CDR3 is CASSYSGGSGYGYTF. DNA for the CDR3: TGTGCCAGCAGTTACTCGGGGGGGTCTGGCTATGGCTACACCTTC.

The genes are TRBV9 and TRBJ1-2; D call uncertain. This CDR3 is built from 16 residues. Per the germline V gene, CDR1 is SGDLS and CDR2 is YYNGEE. The ends were cut back, 4 bases at V and 7 bases at J, with 23 bases in the middle. In nucleotides, the CDR3 is TGTGCCAGCAGCCCTCATGATGTCGGGGAAGGAATTGGCTACACCTTC. Amino acids: CASSPHDVGEGIGYTF.

This clone was recorded only once. The V and J genes are TRBV7-2 and TRBJ2-3, with 7 bases fitting TRBD1. The germline V gene encodes CDR1 SGHTA and CDR2 FQGNSA. There are 15 residues in the CDR3. After removal of 1 base from V and 5 bases from J, the junction contained 6 bases not matched to a gene. The CDR3 protein is CASSLVGGRGDTQYF. The CDR3 nucleotides are TGTGCCAGCAGCTTAGTAGGGGGCAGGGGAGATACGCAGTATTTT.

The chain has TRBV28 and TRBJ2-7; D possibly corresponds to TRBD2 (7 bases). The CDR3 totals 12 residues. Trimming shortened V by 10 bases and J by 0 bases, and 10 bases separated the two germline ends. Germline assignment: CDR1 MDHEN and CDR2 SYDVKM. CDR3 coding DNA: TGTGCCACGAGGGGGGGCTCCTACGAGCAGTACTTC. Amino acid sequence: CATRGGSYEQYF.